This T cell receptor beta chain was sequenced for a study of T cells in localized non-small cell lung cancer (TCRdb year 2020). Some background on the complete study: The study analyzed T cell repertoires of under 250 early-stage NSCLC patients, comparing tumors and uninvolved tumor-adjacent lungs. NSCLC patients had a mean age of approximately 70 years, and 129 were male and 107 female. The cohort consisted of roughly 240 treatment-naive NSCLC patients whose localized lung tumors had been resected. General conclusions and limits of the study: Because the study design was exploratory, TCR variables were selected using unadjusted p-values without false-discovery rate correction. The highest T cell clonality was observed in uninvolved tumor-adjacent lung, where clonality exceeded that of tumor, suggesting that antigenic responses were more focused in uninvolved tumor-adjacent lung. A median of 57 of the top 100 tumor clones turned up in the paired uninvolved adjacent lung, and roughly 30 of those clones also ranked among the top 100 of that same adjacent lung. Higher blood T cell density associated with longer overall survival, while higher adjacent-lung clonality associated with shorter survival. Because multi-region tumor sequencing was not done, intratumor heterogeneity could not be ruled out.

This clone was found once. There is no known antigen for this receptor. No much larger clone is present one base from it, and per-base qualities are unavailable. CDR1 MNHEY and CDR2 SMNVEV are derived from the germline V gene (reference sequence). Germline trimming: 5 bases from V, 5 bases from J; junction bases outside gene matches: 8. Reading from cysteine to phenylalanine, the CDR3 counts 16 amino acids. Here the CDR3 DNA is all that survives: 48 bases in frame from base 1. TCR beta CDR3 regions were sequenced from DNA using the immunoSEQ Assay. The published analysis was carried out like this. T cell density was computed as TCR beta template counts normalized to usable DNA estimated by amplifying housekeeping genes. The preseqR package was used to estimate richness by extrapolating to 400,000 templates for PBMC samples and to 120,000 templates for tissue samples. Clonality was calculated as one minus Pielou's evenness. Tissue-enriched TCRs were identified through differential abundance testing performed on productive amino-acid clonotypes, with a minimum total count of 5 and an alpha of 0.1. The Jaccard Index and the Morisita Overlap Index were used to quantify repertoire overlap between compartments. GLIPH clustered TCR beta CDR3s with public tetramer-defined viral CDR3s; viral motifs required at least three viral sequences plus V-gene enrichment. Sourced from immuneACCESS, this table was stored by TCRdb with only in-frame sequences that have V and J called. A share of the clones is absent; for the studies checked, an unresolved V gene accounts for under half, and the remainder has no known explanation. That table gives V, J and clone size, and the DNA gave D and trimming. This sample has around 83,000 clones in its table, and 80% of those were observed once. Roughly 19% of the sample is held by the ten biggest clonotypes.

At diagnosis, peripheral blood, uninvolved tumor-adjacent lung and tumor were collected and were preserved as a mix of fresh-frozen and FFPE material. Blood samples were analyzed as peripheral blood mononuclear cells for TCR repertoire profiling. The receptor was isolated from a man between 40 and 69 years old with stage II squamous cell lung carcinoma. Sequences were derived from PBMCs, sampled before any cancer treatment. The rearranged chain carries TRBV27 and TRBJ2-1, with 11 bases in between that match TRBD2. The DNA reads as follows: TGTGCCAGCAGTCCGCGGCCGGGACTAGCGGACAATGAGCAGTTCTTC. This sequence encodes CASSPRPGLADNEQFF.